This T cell receptor beta chain was sequenced in a study of control samples from healthy donors and cancer patients. CDR3 length equals 13 residues. The germline gives CDR1 WSHSY, CDR2 SAAADI. Trimming took 10 bases from V and 0 from J, leaving 12 bases between them. Using immunoSEQ multiplex PCR, the repertoire was profiled, and TCRdb retains in-frame clones only, with some absent. The table includes about 130,000 clones, about 95% detected once. This clonotype originated in a man younger than 45 in good health. Source material: blood. J is TRBJ1-1 and V is TRBV10-2; no clear D gene. The CDR3 protein is CATRVQMNTEAFF. CDR3 in DNA: TGCGCCACCCGGGTACAGATGAACACTGAAGCTTTCTTT.